This T cell receptor beta chain was recovered during a study of cytomegalovirus exposure and HLA in healthy donors. Study-level background: Early released data comprised 80 million or so unique TCRs from HLA-typed donors. General study points: Earlier findings revealed that most TCR beta V segments proved productive either about 87% or about 30% of the time.

As for this clone: What it recognizes is unknown.

13 Jbeta primers and 60 Vbeta primers were used for the PCR. In the source study's methods: Among the unique TCR beta chains that a later analysis counted, some 73 million in all, roughly 11 million were shared. Using immunoSEQ multiplex PCR, the repertoire was profiled, and TCRdb retains in-frame clones only, with some absent. V and J calls and clone size are as listed in that table; D and trimming were resolved from the DNA. The sample includes about 200,000 clones, 60% to 85% of them seen just once. Sequencing was done on a sample of PBMCs. The TCR was taken from a man aged 35 to 55 in good health and CMV-seronegative.

CDR3 sequence (DNA): TGTGCCAGCAAGACGGTAGCGGGATTGAGCTCCTACAATGAGCAGTTCTTC. It translates to CASKTVAGLSSYNEQFF. The rearrangement uses TRBV28 and TRBJ2-1; 8 nucleotides match TRBD2. The CDR3 sequence is 17 residues long. Germline V CDR1 and CDR2: MDHEN, SYDVKM. J lost 0 bases, V lost 7 bases, and 11 bases had no gene match.